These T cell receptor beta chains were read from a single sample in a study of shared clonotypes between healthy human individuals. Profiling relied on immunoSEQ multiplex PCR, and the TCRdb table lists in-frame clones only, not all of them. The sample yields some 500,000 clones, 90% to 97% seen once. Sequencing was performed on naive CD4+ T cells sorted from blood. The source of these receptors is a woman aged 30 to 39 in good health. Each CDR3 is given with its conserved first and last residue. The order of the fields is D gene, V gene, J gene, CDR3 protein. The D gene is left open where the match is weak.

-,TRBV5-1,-,CASSRGDLSYEQYF
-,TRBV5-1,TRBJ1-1,CASSLDGSEAFF
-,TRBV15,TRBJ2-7,CATSKGLDNYEQYF
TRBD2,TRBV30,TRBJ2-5,CAWSVLGGYQETQYF
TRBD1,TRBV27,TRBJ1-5,CASSRGTGNQPQHF
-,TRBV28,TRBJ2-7,CASSPSRFTGGGSYEQYF
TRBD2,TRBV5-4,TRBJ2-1,CASSLTAGPLSYNEQFF
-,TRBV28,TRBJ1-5,CASSLPGAYQPQHF
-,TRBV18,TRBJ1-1,CASSPWDTEAFF
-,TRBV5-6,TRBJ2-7,CASSLEWVTGTYEQYF
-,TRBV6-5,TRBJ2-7,CASRGGGGPYEQYF
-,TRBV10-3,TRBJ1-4,CAISQDIQGTNEKLFF
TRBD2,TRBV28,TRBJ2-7,CASGQLAVAYEQYF
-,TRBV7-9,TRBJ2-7,CASSSRDRGVGGRAGEQYF
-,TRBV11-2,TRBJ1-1,CASSLGRVNTEAFF
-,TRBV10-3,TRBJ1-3,CAISESDSPGATIYF
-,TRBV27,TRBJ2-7,CASSPFNSLTSYEQYF
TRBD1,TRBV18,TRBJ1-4,CATSSLQGENEKLFF
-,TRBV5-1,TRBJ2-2,CASSKDRSGELFF
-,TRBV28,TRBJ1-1,CASCAPSGTEAFF
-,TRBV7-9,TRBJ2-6,CASSLAGSGANVLTF
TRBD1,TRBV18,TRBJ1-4,CASSPRQGGNEKLFF
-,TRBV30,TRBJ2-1,CAWSVLEFNEQFF
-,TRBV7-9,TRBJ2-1,CASSLWVGPSPYNEQFF
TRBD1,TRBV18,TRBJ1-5,CASSNNRGKGNQPQHF
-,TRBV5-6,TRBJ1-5,CASSLTHSRGGWQPQHF
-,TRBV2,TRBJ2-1,CASRYNEQFF
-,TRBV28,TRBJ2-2,CASRRVSTGELFF
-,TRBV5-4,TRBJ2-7,CASSQAGARVEQYF
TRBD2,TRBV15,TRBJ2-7,CATSSPTTSTYEQYF
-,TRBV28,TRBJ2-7,CASSYGRNEQYF
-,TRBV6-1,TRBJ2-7,CASSEGPASSYEQYF
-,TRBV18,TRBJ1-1,CASSPYSVTSTEAFF
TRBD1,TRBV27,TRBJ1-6,CASSLDRGGSPLHF
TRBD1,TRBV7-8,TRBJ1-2,CASNADRGHGYTF
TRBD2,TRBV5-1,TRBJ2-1,CASSLEVAGLGEQFF
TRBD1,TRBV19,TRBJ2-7,CASSNGQGASDEQYF
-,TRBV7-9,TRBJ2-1,CASSLGPYNEQFF
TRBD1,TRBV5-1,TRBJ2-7,CASSLAPGQGFEQYF
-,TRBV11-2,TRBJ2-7,CASSLELQERYEQYF
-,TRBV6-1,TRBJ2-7,CATRPGLYEQYF
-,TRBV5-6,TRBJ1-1,CASSPHRQDHYTEAFF
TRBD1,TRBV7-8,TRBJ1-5,CASRIDRGNQPQHF
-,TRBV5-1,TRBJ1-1,CASSLEVGGGTEAFF
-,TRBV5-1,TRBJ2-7,CASSGAVGNGEQYF
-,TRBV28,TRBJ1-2,CASSSASKSGYTF
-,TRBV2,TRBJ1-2,CASGDDGYGYTF
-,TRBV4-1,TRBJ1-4,CASSQADAGVGEKLFF
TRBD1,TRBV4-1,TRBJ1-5,CASSLDRVSNQPQHF